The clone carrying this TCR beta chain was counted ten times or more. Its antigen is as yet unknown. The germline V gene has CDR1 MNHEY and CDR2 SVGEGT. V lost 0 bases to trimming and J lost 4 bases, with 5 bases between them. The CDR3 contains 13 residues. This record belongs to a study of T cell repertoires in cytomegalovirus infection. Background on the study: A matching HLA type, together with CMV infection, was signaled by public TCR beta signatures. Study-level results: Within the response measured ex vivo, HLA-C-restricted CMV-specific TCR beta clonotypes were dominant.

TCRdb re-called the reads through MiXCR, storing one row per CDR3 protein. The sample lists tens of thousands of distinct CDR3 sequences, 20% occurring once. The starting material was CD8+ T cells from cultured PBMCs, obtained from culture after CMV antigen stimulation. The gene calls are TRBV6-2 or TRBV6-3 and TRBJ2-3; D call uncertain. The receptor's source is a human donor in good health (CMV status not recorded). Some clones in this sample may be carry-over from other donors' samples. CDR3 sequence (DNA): TGTGCCAGCAGTTACTCTGGGCCAGATACGCAGTATTTT. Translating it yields CASSYSGPDTQYF.